This TCR beta chain comes out of a study of radiotherapy plus CTLA-4 blockade in lung cancer. Profiled with immunoSEQ multiplex PCR; TCRdb holds only in-frame clones, not every one. The sample lists some 15,000 clones; approximately 72% were seen once. V dropped 5 bases and J dropped 4 bases, with 11 bases sitting between them. The CDR3 is 14 amino acids. CDR1 is LNHDA, CDR2 SQIVND, per germline (reference sequence). Regarding this clone: Its antigen is not known.

The study, taken as a whole, reports: Reportedly, early blood T cell clone dynamics best predicted response, with interferon-beta.

This TCR was recovered from a human donor with non-small cell lung cancer whose response to radiotherapy plus ipilimumab could not be evaluated. The chain uses TRBV19 and TRBJ2-2; D possibly corresponds to TRBD1 (6 bases). This sample comprised peripheral blood, obtained from a patient treated with radiotherapy plus ipilimumab. The CDR3 loop is CASSVPRGTGELFF. The CDR3 coding sequence is TGTGCCAGTAGTGTCCCCAGGGGCACCGGGGAGCTGTTTTTT.